This TCR beta chain stems from a study of PD-L1 blockade in urothelial cancer. Time point given: pretreatment peripheral blood. Clones were read by immunoSEQ multiplex PCR, and TCRdb kept only the in-frame ones, dropping some. The sample shows roughly 56,000 clones, just over 85% of them seen only once. The CDR3 has 14 residues. Germline CDR1 and CDR2: SGHRS and YFSETQ. V gave up 2 bases and J gave up 3 bases; unmatched junction bases: 3. The rearrangement links TRBV5-1 to TRBJ2-7, with 9 bases matching TRBD2. The sample consisted of PBMCs, taken around atezolizumab (anti-PD-L1) treatment. This TCR was sampled from a man between 60 and 75 years old with urothelial cancer. The CDR3 DNA reads TGCGCCAGCAGCTTTAGCGGGAGCGACTACGAGCAGTACTTC. It codes for CASSFSGSDYEQYF.